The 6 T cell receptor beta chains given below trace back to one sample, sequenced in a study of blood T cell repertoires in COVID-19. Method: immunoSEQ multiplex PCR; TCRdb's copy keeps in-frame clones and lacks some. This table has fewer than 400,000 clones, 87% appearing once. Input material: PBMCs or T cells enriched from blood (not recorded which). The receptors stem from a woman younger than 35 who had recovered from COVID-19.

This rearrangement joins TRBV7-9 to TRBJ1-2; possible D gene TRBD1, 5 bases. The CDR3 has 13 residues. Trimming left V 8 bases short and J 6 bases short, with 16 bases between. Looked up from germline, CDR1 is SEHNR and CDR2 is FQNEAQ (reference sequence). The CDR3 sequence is CASGTGGANGYTF. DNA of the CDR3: TGTGCCAGCGGGACGGGAGGGGCAAATGGCTACACCTTC.

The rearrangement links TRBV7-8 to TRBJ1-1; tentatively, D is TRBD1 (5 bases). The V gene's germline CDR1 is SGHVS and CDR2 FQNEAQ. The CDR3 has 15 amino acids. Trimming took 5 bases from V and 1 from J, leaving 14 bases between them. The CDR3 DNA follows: TGTGCCAGCAGCCTAGGTTGGGGGGGGAACACTGAAGCTTTCTTT. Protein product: CASSLGWGGNTEAFF.

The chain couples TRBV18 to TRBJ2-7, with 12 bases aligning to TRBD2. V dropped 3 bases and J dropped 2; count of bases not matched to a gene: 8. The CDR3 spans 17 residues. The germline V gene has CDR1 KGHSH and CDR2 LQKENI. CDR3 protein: CASSPGASGRVTYEQYF. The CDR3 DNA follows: TGTGCCAGCTCACCTGGGGCTAGCGGGAGGGTTACCTACGAGCAGTACTTC.

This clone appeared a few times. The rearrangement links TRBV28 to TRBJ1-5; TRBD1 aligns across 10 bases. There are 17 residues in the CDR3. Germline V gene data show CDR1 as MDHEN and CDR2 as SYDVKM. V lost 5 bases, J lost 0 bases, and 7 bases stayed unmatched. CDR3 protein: CASSRQGAGYSNQPQHF. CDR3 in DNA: TGTGCCAGCAGTCGACAGGGGGCGGGCTATAGCAATCAGCCCCAGCATTTT.

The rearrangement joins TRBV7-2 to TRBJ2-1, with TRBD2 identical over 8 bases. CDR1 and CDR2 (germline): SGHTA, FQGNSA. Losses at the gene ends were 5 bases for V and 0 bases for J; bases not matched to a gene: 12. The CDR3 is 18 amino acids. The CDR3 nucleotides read TGTGCCAGCAGCCTCCGCCCCCTAGGGACTAGCTCCTACAATGAGCAGTTCTTC. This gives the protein CASSLRPLGTSSYNEQFF. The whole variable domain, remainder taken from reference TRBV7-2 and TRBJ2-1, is GAGVSQSPSNKVTEKGKDVELRCDPISGHTALYWYRQSLGQGLEFLIYFQGNSAPDKSGLPSDRFSAERTGGSVSTLTIQRTQQEDSAVYLCASSLRPLGTSSYNEQFFGPGTRLTVL.

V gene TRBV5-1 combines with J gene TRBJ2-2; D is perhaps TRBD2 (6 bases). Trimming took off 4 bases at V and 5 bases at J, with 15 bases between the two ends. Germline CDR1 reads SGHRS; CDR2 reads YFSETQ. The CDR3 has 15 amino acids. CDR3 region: CASSEGLFGTGELFF. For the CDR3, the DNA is TGCGCCAGCAGCGAGGGACTTTTCGGAACCGGGGAGCTGTTTTTT.